Shown below are 12 T cell receptor beta chains from a single sample sequenced in a study of blood T cells in healthy people across ages. Next came a second PCR, run for about 7 to 11 cycles, which used a sample-barcoded 5' primer along with a J-beta primer mix. TCRdb reanalysed the 5' RACE reads using MiXCR and keeps one entry per CDR3 protein. The data contain roughly 1 million distinct CDR3 sequences, roughly 24% of them singletons. This sample also belongs to another study, concerning T cells of mothers and their children.

Specimen: blood. These receptors were collected from a girl aged 2 to 10 in good health.

This clonotype was seen a few times. The genes are TRBV11-2 and TRBJ2-5; D unresolved. The germline CDR1 and CDR2 sequences are SGHAT and FQNNGV. This CDR3 region has 17 residues. Between the trimmed V and J ends, which lost 3 bases and 4 bases, there was a span of 21 bases. The CDR3 sequence: CASSFPLGGIELETQYF. As DNA, the CDR3 is TGTGCCAGCAGCTTCCCCCTTGGTGGGATCGAATTAGAGACCCAGTACTTC.

This clonotype was seen more than once but under ten times. The gene calls are TRBV4-1 and TRBJ2-7; perhaps TRBD2 as D (6 bases). The CDR3 runs to 15 residues. Germline V gene lookup returns CDR1 MGHRA and CDR2 YSYEKL. Trimming took off 0 bases at V and 4 bases at J, with 13 bases between the two ends. As DNA, the CDR3 is TGCGCCAGCAGCCAAGAGGAGGGACGGCTATACGAGCAGTACTTC. Amino acid sequence: CASSQEEGRLYEQYF.

The genes are TRBV12-3 or TRBV12-4 and TRBJ2-7, with 9 bases lining up with TRBD1. The CDR3 runs to 15 residues. The V segment lost 5 bases and the J segment 3 bases; nucleotides outside the gene matches: 8. This CDR3 reads CASSIGQGSYYEQYF. The CDR3 coding sequence is TGTGCCAGCAGTATCGGACAGGGGTCTTACTACGAGCAGTACTTC.

This clonotype appeared a single time. This sequence joins TRBV11-2 and TRBJ1-2, with D unresolved. Germline V gene data show CDR1 as SGHAT and CDR2 as FQNNGV. The V end was cut by 4 bases, the J end by 3 bases, with 6 bases between. This CDR3 is built from 12 residues. CDR3 protein: CASSSDYYGYTF. In DNA form, the CDR3 reads TGTGCCAGCAGCTCGGATTACTATGGCTACACCTTC.

The chain has TRBV7-9 and TRBJ2-3; 7 bases align to TRBD2. The CDR3 is 15 residues long. J gave up 2 bases and V 1 base, and 3 bases lay outside the gene matches. The germline CDR1 and CDR2 sequences are SEHNR and FQNEAQ (reference sequence). In DNA form, the CDR3 reads TGTGCCAGCAGCTTAGATGCGGGAGACACAGATACGCAGTATTTT. It yields the protein CASSLDAGDTDTQYF.

V usage is TRBV9 and J usage is TRBJ1-1; weak D call: TRBD1 (5 bases). V lost 0 bases, J lost 3 bases, and 15 bases lay in between. CDR3 length equals 16 residues. The V gene's germline CDR1 is SGDLS and CDR2 YYNGEE. Written as DNA, the CDR3 is TGTGCCAGCAGCGTAGAGTCGGGCAGGGAGGACACTGAAGCTTTCTTT. Translating it yields CASSVESGREDTEAFF.

This chain connects TRBV29-1 to TRBJ1-2, with a possible D match to TRBD1 (6 bases). V dropped 5 bases and J dropped 5 bases, with 15 bases sitting between them. The CDR3 is 13 residues long. Germline loops: CDR1 SQVTM, CDR2 ANQGSEA. The CDR3 DNA follows: TGCAGCGTTTACGGGGGACAAGATTATGGCTACACCTTC. Translated, it gives CSVYGGQDYGYTF.

CDR3: CSVESLASGGHKNIQYF. DNA of the CDR3: TGCAGCGTTGAAAGCTTAGCGAGCGGGGGGCACAAAAACATTCAGTACTTC. V is TRBV29-1 and J is TRBJ2-4; TRBD2 aligns across 9 bases. Per the germline V gene, CDR1 is SQVTM and CDR2 is ANQGSEA. This CDR3 has 17 residues. The V gene end was trimmed by 2 bases and the J gene end by 3 bases; junction bases not matched to a gene: 11. The entire variable domain, with the rest obtained from reference TRBV29-1 and TRBJ2-4, is as follows: SAVISQKPSRDICQRGTSLTIQCQVDSQVTMMFWYRQQPGQSLTLIATANQGSEATYESGFVIDKFPISRPNLTFSTLTVSNMSPEDSSIYLCSVESLASGGHKNIQYFGAGTRLSVL.

This clonotype was recorded a few times. The chain recombines TRBV29-1 with TRBJ2-3; 13 nucleotides agree with TRBD2. The trim removed 6 bases at V and 5 bases at J, leaving 8 bases unmatched. This CDR3 contains 15 residues. Germline-derived CDR1 and CDR2 are SQVTM and ANQGSEA. The CDR3 loop is CSVDRLAGGIDTQYF. The CDR3 coding sequence is TGCAGCGTGGACCGACTAGCGGGAGGTATAGATACGCAGTATTTT.

Note on this clonotype: A junction end diverges from the germline sequence, so it may reflect a read error. The chain recombines TRBV5-1 with TRBJ2-5, with TRBD2 as a possible D gene (5 bases). The DNA end is a closer match to TRBJ2-7, so the J assignment may be wrong. The CDR3 loop spans 15 amino acids. Germline CDR1 SGHRS, CDR2 YFSETQ. The chain's CDR3 is CVSSPLDGGLYEQYF. CDR3 DNA: TGCGTCAGCAGCCCCCTGGACGGCGGGTTATACGAGCAGTACTTC.

The J gene is TRBJ2-5, the V gene TRBV27; 7 bases align to TRBD2. Germline V gene sequence: CDR1 MNHEY, CDR2 SMNVEV (reference sequence). V trimming: 0 bases; J trimming: 6 bases; junction bases outside the gene matches: 10. The CDR3 totals 16 residues. The CDR3 loop reads CASSLSGLDSVQTQYF. The CDR3 DNA follows: TGTGCCAGCAGTTTATCAGGACTAGACTCTGTTCAGACCCAGTACTTC.

This clonotype showed up just a few times. The V and J genes are TRBV29-1 and TRBJ2-5, with 8 bases fitting TRBD2. The DNA end is a closer match to TRBJ2-1, so the J assignment may be wrong. The CDR3 is made up of 15 amino acids. Germline V gene sequence: CDR1 SQVTM, CDR2 ANQGSEA. This chain's CDR3 is CSVEGFRGGINEQFF. CDR3 in DNA: TGCAGCGTTGAAGGTTTCCGGGGGGGCATTAATGAGCAGTTCTTC.